This is a list of T cell receptor beta chains from one sample in a study of blood T cell repertoires in COVID-19. The method was immunoSEQ multiplex PCR; TCRdb's version includes in-frame clones alone and lacks a portion of them. The table has nearly 55,000 clones, about 82% seen once; the top ten hold approximately 12%. The material sequenced was peripheral blood. These receptor sequences come from a man aged 65-85 years with active COVID-19. CDR3s include the opening cysteine and the closing phenylalanine or tryptophan. A D gene is named only where the DNA matches it firmly. Size values are once, few and many counts, or a class for expanded clones, and some rows have none.

D gene: TRBD1; J gene: TRBJ1-1; V gene: TRBV10-3; clone size: -; CDR3 DNA: TGTGCCATCAGTGCTTCGGGACAGATGAACACTGAAGCTTTCTTT; CDR3 protein: CAISASGQMNTEAFF
D gene: -; J gene: TRBJ2-3; V gene: TRBV10-2; clone size: -; CDR3 DNA: TGCGCCAGCAGTGGGGCCCGACCTAGCACAGATACGCAGTATTTT; CDR3 protein: CASSGARPSTDTQYF
D gene: TRBD2; J gene: TRBJ2-1; V gene: TRBV9; clone size: -; CDR3 DNA: TGTGCCAGCTCCCGACAGGCTAGCGGGGGGCCAACCTACAATGAGCAGTTCTTC; CDR3 protein: CASSRQASGGPTYNEQFF
D gene: -; J gene: TRBJ1-5; V gene: TRBV11-1; clone size: -; CDR3 DNA: TGTGTCCAGCGGGGGGGAAGCACCAGCAATCAGCCCCAGCATTTT; CDR3 protein: CVQRGGSTSNQPQHF
D gene: -; J gene: TRBJ2-7; V gene: TRBV29-1; clone size: -; CDR3 DNA: TGCAGCGTTCAGGGGAGTTCCTACGAGCAGTACTTC; CDR3 protein: CSVQGSSYEQYF
D gene: TRBD1; J gene: TRBJ2-7; V gene: TRBV7-6; clone size: -; CDR3 DNA: TGTGCCAGCAGCTTAGTCGGGACAGGGGCGGGGAGGTACGAGCAGTACTTC; CDR3 protein: CASSLVGTGAGRYEQYF
D gene: TRBD1; J gene: TRBJ2-7; V gene: TRBV5-4; clone size: -; CDR3 DNA: TGTGCCAGCAGCGGTCAGGACAGGGACGCCTACGAGCAGTACTTC; CDR3 protein: CASSGQDRDAYEQYF
D gene: -; J gene: TRBJ2-5; V gene: TRBV15; clone size: -; CDR3 DNA: TGTGCCACCAGCCGGGACAAAGGTTTCGGAGAGACCCAGTACTTC; CDR3 protein: CATSRDKGFGETQYF
D gene: -; J gene: TRBJ1-2; V gene: TRBV9; clone size: -; CDR3 DNA: TGTGCCAGCAGCGTATCTACAGTTAACTATGGCTACACCTTC; CDR3 protein: CASSVSTVNYGYTF
D gene: -; J gene: TRBJ2-3; V gene: TRBV29-1; clone size: -; CDR3 DNA: TGCAGCGTTGAAAGGCGAGACTACCACGATACGCAGTATTTT; CDR3 protein: CSVERRDYHDTQYF
D gene: -; J gene: TRBJ2-2; V gene: TRBV10-3; clone size: -; CDR3 DNA: TGTGCCATCAGTGAGTTCAAAACGAACACCGGGGAGCTGTTTTTT; CDR3 protein: CAISEFKTNTGELFF
D gene: -; J gene: TRBJ2-7; V gene: TRBV2; clone size: few; CDR3 DNA: TGTGCCAGCACAGTGACTGACTCCTACGAGCAGTACTTC; CDR3 protein: CASTVTDSYEQYF
D gene: TRBD1; J gene: TRBJ1-4; V gene: TRBV29-1; clone size: -; CDR3 DNA: TGCAGCGCTACGGACACAGGGGCTAATGAAAAACTGTTTTTT; CDR3 protein: CSATDTGANEKLFF
D gene: -; J gene: TRBJ2-7; V gene: TRBV5-1; clone size: few; CDR3 DNA: TGCGCCAGCGGGCTATTCTCCTACGAGCAGTACTTC; CDR3 protein: CASGLFSYEQYF
D gene: -; J gene: TRBJ2-7; V gene: TRBV7-2; clone size: -; CDR3 DNA: TGTGCCAGCAGCTTACCAAGGGGGGGGGTCGAGCAGTACTTC; CDR3 protein: CASSLPRGGVEQYF
D gene: -; J gene: TRBJ1-1; V gene: TRBV5-5; clone size: -; CDR3 DNA: TGTGCCAGCAGCTTGCAGGACACTGAAGCTTTCTTT; CDR3 protein: CASSLQDTEAFF
D gene: TRBD2; J gene: TRBJ2-1; V gene: TRBV6-6; clone size: -; CDR3 DNA: TGTGCCAGCAGTTCCGGGACTAGCGGGGCTGAGCAGTTCTTC; CDR3 protein: CASSSGTSGAEQFF
D gene: TRBD1; J gene: TRBJ1-2; V gene: TRBV11-3; clone size: -; CDR3 DNA: TGTGCCAGCAGCCCCGGACAGGGGAATGGCTATGGCTACACCTTC; CDR3 protein: CASSPGQGNGYGYTF
D gene: TRBD1; J gene: TRBJ2-7; V gene: TRBV24-1; clone size: -; CDR3 DNA: TGTGCCACCAGTTCGGACAGGGTGAAGCAGTACTTC; CDR3 protein: CATSSDRVKQYF
D gene: TRBD1; J gene: TRBJ1-4; V gene: TRBV7-2; clone size: few; CDR3 DNA: TGTGCCAGCACCCCCGGACGGTTCAGGGGGACTAATGAAAAACTGTTTTTT; CDR3 protein: CASTPGRFRGTNEKLFF
D gene: TRBD2; J gene: TRBJ2-1; V gene: TRBV7-2; clone size: -; CDR3 DNA: TGTGCCAGCAGCTTAGCGCTAACGGGGGGGCACAATGAGCAGTTCTTC; CDR3 protein: CASSLALTGGHNEQFF
D gene: TRBD1; J gene: TRBJ1-6; V gene: TRBV4-1; clone size: -; CDR3 DNA: TGCGCCAGCAGCCAAGATGTAGGGGGCAGGACGAATTATAATTCACCCCTCCACTTT; CDR3 protein: CASSQDVGGRTNYNSPLHF